Shown below are 15 T cell receptor beta chains from a single sample sequenced in a study of blood T cells in healthy people across ages. It was with a sample-barcoded 5' primer and a J-beta primer mix that a second PCR of about 6 to 12 cycles was run. Each CDR3 protein gets one entry after TCRdb re-called the 5' RACE reads with MiXCR. The table records about 640,000 distinct CDR3 sequences, about 54% of them present only once. The sequencing input was blood. All receptors derive from a man in his sixties in good health.

V and J are TRBV4-1 and TRBJ1-6, with D tentatively TRBD1 (6 bases). This CDR3 contains 15 residues. Germline values: CDR1 MGHRA, CDR2 YSYEKL. Deletions cut 4 bases from V and 4 bases from J, with 11 bases between. CDR3 protein: CASSPGGGYNSPLHF. For the CDR3, the DNA is TGCGCCAGCAGCCCCGGGGGCGGTTATAATTCACCCCTCCACTTT.

In regard to this clonotype: A much more abundant neighbour one base away suggests this may be a read error. The rearrangement joins TRBV10-3 to TRBJ1-1; possibly TRBD1 for D (5 bases). This CDR3 spans 15 amino acids. Germline loops: CDR1 ENHRY, CDR2 SYGVKD. With 4 bases removed from V and 7 bases from J, the gap between germline ends came to 19 bases. DNA for the CDR3: TGTGCCATCAGTGCTCGGGGCGAGACCGTCATTGAAGCTTTCTTT. This translates into CAISARGETVIEAFF.

About this clonotype itself: The junction does not match germline at one end; this may be a read error. This chain joins TRBV4-1 and TRBJ2-3; no definite D call. The CDR3 contains 13 residues. Germline V gene sequence: CDR1 MGHRA, CDR2 YSYEKL. CDR3 sequence reads: CASSQDYGDTQYF. CDR3 coding DNA: TGCGCCAGTAGCCAAGATTACGGAGATACGCAGTATTTT.

This clonotype has ten or more counts. A much larger clonotype is one base distant, so this may be a read error. J is TRBJ2-5 and V is TRBV7-9, with 7 bases fitting TRBD2. Germline CDR1 reads SEHNR; CDR2 reads FQNEAQ (reference sequence). The CDR3 is made up of 14 amino acids. After removal of 6 bases from V and 7 bases from J, the junction contained 11 bases not matched to a gene. Written as DNA, the CDR3 is TGTGCCAGCAGTGGGAGGGGAAAAGTCGGGACCCAGTACTTC. It codes for CASSGRGKVGTQYF.

The chain employs TRBV7-9 and TRBJ2-2; D tentatively fits TRBD1 or TRBD2 (5 bases each). The CDR3 sequence is 14 residues long. Germline loops: CDR1 SEHNR, CDR2 FQNEAQ (reference sequence). Trimming removed 5 bases from V and 7 bases from J, with 14 bases in between. CDR3 sequence reads: CASSLGAAGGELFF. The DNA of the CDR3 is TGTGCCAGCAGCCTCGGGGCCGCGGGCGGGGAGCTGTTTTTT. The full variable domain, rest sourced from reference TRBV7-9 and TRBJ2-2, is DTGVSQNPRHKITKRGQNVTFRCDPISEHNRLYWYRQTLGQGPEFLTYFQNEAQLEKSRLLSDRFSAERPKGSFSTLEIQRTEQGDSAMYLCASSLGAAGGELFFGEGSRLTVL.

The chain has TRBV4-2 and TRBJ2-4; 8 nucleotides align to TRBD2. This CDR3 spans 17 amino acids. Germline V gene lookup returns CDR1 LGHNA and CDR2 YNFKEQ. The trim removed 0 bases at V and 9 bases at J, leaving 13 bases unmatched. CDR3 in DNA: TGTGCCAGCAGCCAAGATCTCCTAGCGGGTACGGGGGCCATTCAGTACTTC. It specifies CASSQDLLAGTGAIQYF.

This clonotype was found a few times. The V and J genes are TRBV25-1 and TRBJ2-7; D ambiguous. CDR1 and CDR2 from the germline V gene are MGHDK and SYGVNS. The length of the CDR3 is 17 residues. V lost 4 bases and J 2 bases, leaving 21 bases between the germline ends. As DNA, the CDR3 is TGTGCCAGCAGTGGATTACTGACACGCACTTTTCCCTACGAGCAGTACTTC. This codes for CASSGLLTRTFPYEQYF.

The chain uses TRBV28 and TRBJ2-7; no clear D gene. The DNA end favors TRBJ2-5, so the J call may be wrong. The germline gives CDR1 MDHEN, CDR2 SYDVKM. There are 11 residues in the CDR3. CDR3 coding DNA: TGTGCCAGCGGGATGATTAGGACCCAGTACTTC. Protein sequence: CASGMIRTQYF.

The rearrangement links TRBV5-1 to TRBJ2-7; D might be TRBD1 (5 bases). V was pared by 2 bases and J by 3 bases, with 12 bases between. This CDR3 has 14 residues. The germline gives CDR1 SGHRS, CDR2 YFSETQ. DNA of the CDR3: TGCGCCAGCAGCTTCTGGCAGGACAACTACGAGCAGTACTTC. As protein: CASSFWQDNYEQYF. The full variable domain, its missing parts supplied by reference TRBV5-1 and TRBJ2-7, is KAGVTQTPRYLIKTRGQQVTLSCSPISGHRSVSWYQQTPGQGLQFLFEYFSETQRNKGNFPGRFSGRQFSNSRSEMNVSTLELGDSALYLCASSFWQDNYEQYFGPGTRLTVT.

The V call is TRBV3-1, the J call TRBJ1-5; possible D gene TRBD1, 5 bases. This CDR3 region has 17 residues. CDR1 and CDR2 from the germline V gene are LGHDT and YNNKEL (reference sequence). Trimming pared 1 base from V and 3 bases from J, leaving 16 bases between. The DNA of the CDR3 is TGTGCCAGCAGCCAAGGCCCGCCGACAGATAACAATCAGCCCCAGCATTTT. Translation gives CASSQGPPTDNNQPQHF.

The genes are TRBV12-3 or TRBV12-4 and TRBJ2-7; D gene uncertain. V lost 5 bases and J lost 3, with 14 bases in between. This CDR3 spans 14 amino acids. The CDR3 region has the DNA TGTGCCAGCAGTCGTCCCCCAACGGGCTACGAGCAGTACTTC. Its translation: CASSRPPTGYEQYF.

The chain carries TRBV4-1 and TRBJ2-4; no firm D call. The CDR3 extends over 15 amino acids. Trimming pared 0 bases from V and 6 bases from J, leaving 12 bases between. Germline CDR1 MGHRA, CDR2 YSYEKL. The CDR3 coding sequence is TGCGCCAGCAGCCAAGATGGGGTAGTCGGAAACATTCAGTACTTC. Translated: CASSQDGVVGNIQYF.

The chain combines TRBV12-3 or TRBV12-4 with TRBJ2-1; tentatively, D is TRBD1 (6 bases). This CDR3 spans 17 amino acids. V lost 2 bases and J 1 base, leaving 15 bases between the germline ends. CDR3 loop: CASSLNGGGRSYNEQFF. The DNA of the CDR3 is TGTGCCAGCAGTTTAAATGGTGGGGGCCGTTCCTACAATGAGCAGTTCTTC.

This clonotype was seen ten or more times. The chain employs TRBV10-2 and TRBJ2-1, with unresolved D. Germline assignment: CDR1 WSHSY and CDR2 SAAADI. The CDR3 totals 12 residues. Here the CDR3 reads CAVKGTYNEQFF. As DNA, the CDR3 is TGCGCTGTCAAGGGCACCTACAATGAGCAGTTCTTC.

The V and J genes are TRBV7-2 and TRBJ1-2; 7 bases align to TRBD1. Trimming removed 2 bases from V and 8 bases from J; junction bases left unmatched: 2. The CDR3 sequence is 12 residues long. Germline V CDR1 and CDR2: SGHTA, FQGNSA. The CDR3 sequence: CASSLMGQGYTF. In DNA form, the CDR3 reads TGTGCCAGCAGCTTAATGGGACAGGGCTACACCTTC.